These 16 T cell receptor beta chains originate from one sample sequenced in a study of spatial heterogeneity in lung cancer. Study-level results: Tumor mutation count correlated with how many alpha and beta TCRs expanded intratumorally.

Their antigens are not known. Sample time point: sample taken at primary tumor resection. TCRdb reprocessed the 5' RACE reads with MiXCR, giving one entry per CDR3 protein. Here the sample spans 8,000 or so distinct CDR3 sequences, around an eighth being singletons. Sequencing was performed on lung tumor tissue, taken at surgery. The receptors here all came from a male donor with early-stage non-small cell lung cancer.

This clonotype was seen at least ten times. This beta chain appears as a stray read in a library generated for alpha chains; its size is not informative. The chain couples TRBV5-6 to TRBJ1-5; a possible D gene is TRBD1 (5 bases). V was shortened by 2 bases and J by 2 bases, with 11 bases between the two germline ends. This CDR3 spans 15 amino acids. From germline, CDR1 is SGHDT and CDR2 YYEEEE. Here the CDR3 DNA reads TGTGCCAGCAGCTTCAAGGACATTCGCAATCAGCCCCAGCATTTT. This translates into CASSFKDIRNQPQHF.

This clonotype was seen many times. Because the library targeted alpha chains, this beta chain is an off-target read whose size means little. This chain connects TRBV20-1 to TRBJ2-2; TRBD2 agrees at 12 bases. CDR1 and CDR2 from the germline V gene are DFQATT and SNEGSKA (reference sequence). The CDR3 has 17 amino acids. J gave up 2 bases and V 5 bases, and 9 bases lay outside the gene matches. CDR3 bases: TGCAGTGCTGCTGGACTAGCGGGACATATAAACACCGGGGAGCTGTTTTTT. The encoded protein is CSAAGLAGHINTGELFF.

This clonotype is categorized as large (0.1 to 1%). As an off-target read in a library built for alpha chains, this beta chain has a frequency of little significance. The chain joins TRBV20-1 to TRBJ2-7; D remains unclear. From germline, CDR1 is DFQATT and CDR2 SNEGSKA (reference sequence). Trimming took 3 bases from V and 6 from J, leaving 15 bases between them. This CDR3 is 13 amino acids long. CDR3 loop: CSARGWAISEQYF. CDR3 DNA sequence: TGCAGTGCTAGGGGCTGGGCCATCTCCGAGCAGTACTTC.

Remarks on this clonotype: Being off target in a library aimed at alpha chains, this beta chain has a size of little meaning. The J gene is TRBJ2-5, the V gene TRBV28; perhaps TRBD1 as D (6 bases). The CDR3 totals 13 residues. Trimming took off 6 bases at V and 1 base at J, with 9 bases between the two ends. Per germline, CDR1 MDHEN and CDR2 SYDVKM. In DNA, the CDR3 is TGTGCCAGCAGCGGACAGCCCCAAGAGACCCAGTACTTC. Protein product: CASSGQPQETQYF.

This clonotype is classed as medium-sized. The library was designed around alpha chains, so this beta chain is a stray read whose abundance carries little weight. V and J are TRBV7-2 and TRBJ2-7; D is ambiguous. The V gene's germline CDR1 is SGHTA and CDR2 FQGNSA. CDR3 length equals 15 residues. Trimming cost V 1 base and J 2 bases, with 12 bases left between them. DNA for the CDR3: TGTGCCAGCAGCTTAGGAGCGCTCAAGGCCTACGAGCAGTACTTC. It encodes CASSLGALKAYEQYF.

This clonotype was observed a few times. Being off target in a library aimed at alpha chains, this beta chain has a size of little meaning. This chain uses TRBV27 with TRBJ2-5; the D gene is possibly TRBD1 (5 bases). V lost 4 bases, J lost 1 base, and 10 bases lay in between. The CDR3 totals 14 residues. Germline values: CDR1 MNHEY, CDR2 SMNVEV (reference sequence). The CDR3 sequence: CASSSRQSQETQYF. The CDR3 DNA is TGTGCCAGCAGTTCCCGACAGTCCCAAGAGACCCAGTACTTC.

A remark on this clonotype: The library was built for alpha chains, so this beta chain is an off-target read and its size means little. J is TRBJ2-7 and V is TRBV25-1; D remains unclear. Trimming shortened V by 10 bases and J by 1 base, and 14 bases separated the two germline ends. Germline V CDR1 and CDR2: MGHDK, SYGVNS. This CDR3 is built from 13 residues. The CDR3, as DNA: TGTGCCACTTCTCGTGTGGAATCCTACGAGCAGTACTTC. Its translation: CATSRVESYEQYF.

This clonotype is labeled as medium-sized (0.01 to 0.1%). This beta chain was picked up by a library intended for alpha chains and is off target, so its count carries little meaning. The J gene is TRBJ2-4, the V gene TRBV20-1, with 7 bases fitting TRBD1. V lost 6 bases to trimming and J lost 3 bases; unmatched junction nucleotides: 5. The CDR3 spans 13 residues. Germline-derived CDR1 and CDR2 are DFQATT and SNEGSKA (reference sequence). For the CDR3, the DNA is TGCAGTGCCCCCGCAGGGGGCAAAAACATTCAGTACTTC. Its protein is CSAPAGGKNIQYF.

Judged by abundance, this clonotype is medium-sized. The library was built for alpha chains, so this beta chain is an off-target read and its size means little. The V call is TRBV6-5, the J call TRBJ2-1, with D maybe TRBD2 (5 bases). Germline V gene data show CDR1 as MNHEY and CDR2 as SVGAGI. The CDR3 length is 17 residues. Trimming cost V 0 bases and J 0 bases, with 12 bases left between them. Here the CDR3 DNA reads TGTGCCAGCAGTTACTCTGTAGGAACTAGCTCCTACAATGAGCAGTTCTTC. Its translation: CASSYSVGTSSYNEQFF.

At least ten counts were recorded for this clonotype. Since it is a stray read in a library aimed at alpha chains, this beta chain has a size that is not meaningful. The chain combines TRBV4-2 with TRBJ2-1, with D perhaps assigned TRBD1 or TRBD2 (7 bases each). This CDR3 region has 17 residues. CDR1 and CDR2 from the germline V gene are LGHNA and YNFKEQ. V shed 4 bases and J shed 4 bases, with 20 bases lying between them. CDR3 loop: CASSLGGGGQIYNEQFF. The CDR3 coding sequence is TGTGCCAGCAGCCTCGGGGGAGGGGGACAGATATACAATGAGCAGTTCTTC.

This clonotype was detected many times. This beta chain lies outside the target of a library built for alpha chains; its clone size means little. J is TRBJ2-7 and V is TRBV3-1; D unclear. CDR3 length equals 14 residues. V was trimmed by 3 bases and J by 0 bases, leaving 9 bases between them. Germline V gene sequence: CDR1 LGHDT, CDR2 YNNKEL (reference sequence). The DNA for the CDR3 is TGTGCCAGCAGCCACACTTCCAGCTCCTACGAGCAGTACTTC. Encoded protein: CASSHTSSSYEQYF.

This clonotype is termed medium-sized. A library made for alpha chains picked up this beta chain off target, so its size means little. The V gene is TRBV20-1, the J gene TRBJ1-6, with 9 bases that match TRBD1. CDR1 is DFQATT and CDR2 is SNEGSKA in the germline V gene (reference sequence). J gave up 8 bases and V 5 bases, and 7 bases lay outside the gene matches. This CDR3 region has 14 residues. The CDR3 DNA reads TGCAGTGCTGGCGGGACAGGGCAAGATTCACCCCTCCACTTT. This sequence encodes CSAGGTGQDSPLHF.

As to this clonotype: As an off-target read in a library built for alpha chains, this beta chain has a frequency of little significance. This chain connects TRBV12-3 or TRBV12-4 to TRBJ2-7; TRBD1 matches 8 bases. CDR3 length: 13 residues. The J segment lost 6 bases and the V segment lost 6 bases, leaving 7 bases of the junction unmatched. CDR3 protein: CASSLRGTGEQYF. CDR3 DNA sequence: TGTGCCAGCAGCCTCCGAGGGACAGGCGAGCAGTACTTC.

This clonotype has a count of ten or more. This beta chain is off target for a library built for alpha chains, so its abundance means little. The chain links TRBV19 to TRBJ2-5, with D uncertain. The CDR3 sequence is 13 residues long. CDR1 and CDR2 from the germline V gene are LNHDA and SQIVND (reference sequence). Trimming stripped 3 bases from V and 2 bases from J, with 7 bases between. CDR3 bases: TGTGCCAGTAGTATGAAACGGCAAGAGACCCAGTACTTC. This sequence encodes CASSMKRQETQYF.

As for this clonotype: Little can be read into the size of this beta chain, an off-target read in a library designed for alpha chains. CDR3 sequence (DNA): TGTGCCAGCAGCCCTGGACAAGGGGACACCGGGGAGCTGTTTTTT. The encoded protein is CASSPGQGDTGELFF. The chain joins TRBV7-9 to TRBJ2-2, with D maybe TRBD1 (5 bases). CDR3 size: 15 residues. The germline CDR1 and CDR2 sequences are SEHNR and FQNEAQ (reference sequence). Trimming left V 5 bases short and J 3 bases short, with 13 bases between. The complete variable domain, with remaining parts taken from reference TRBV7-9 and TRBJ2-2, reads DTGVSQNPRHKITKRGQNVTFRCDPISEHNRLYWYRQTLGQGPEFLTYFQNEAQLEKSRLLSDRFSAERPKGSFSTLEIQRTEQGDSAMYLCASSPGQGDTGELFFGEGSRLTVL.

This clonotype was counted at least ten times. As an off-target read in a library built for alpha chains, this beta chain has a frequency of little significance. The chain couples TRBV29-1 to TRBJ1-3; D is undetermined. The CDR3 is 15 amino acids. The germline V and J ends were trimmed by 7 bases and 0 bases, with 16 bases remaining between them. From germline, CDR1 is SQVTM and CDR2 ANQGSEA. For the CDR3, the DNA is TGCAGCGCTCTGGACGGAGGTGCCTCTGGAAACACCATATATTTT. This translates into CSALDGGASGNTIYF.